This T cell receptor (beta chain) appears in the sequencing data of a study of shared clonotypes between healthy human individuals. Study-wide background: The study drew on a couple of women and a few men aged 18 to 49 as donors.

Selected positively for CCR7 and CD45RO-negative, naive CD8 cells excluded terminally differentiated effector memory CD45RA+ cells. Only Caucasian adults living in Nashville, Tennessee made up the donor group. Original processing notes: Filtering differed, since immunoSEQ gave only junction sequences and no quality scores. Assay used: immunoSEQ multiplex PCR; TCRdb lists only in-frame clones, some missing. Clone size and V and J calls were adopted from that table, with D and trimming inferred from the DNA. The repertoire holds approximately 2,000,000 clones, with about 93% as singletons. CDR1 is MGHRA, CDR2 YSYEKL, per germline. V gave up 0 bases and J gave up 1 base, with 9 bases separating them. The CDR3 is made up of 15 amino acids. The table lists this clone with a few counts.

The source is a man between 18 and 35 years old in good health. Some clones in this sample may be carry-over from other donors' samples. J is TRBJ1-1 and V is TRBV4-1, with D unresolved. Sequencing input: naive CD8+ T cells from PBMCs. In DNA, the CDR3 is TGCGCCAGCAGCCAAGACAGGTTTACGAACACTGAAGCTTTCTTT. As protein: CASSQDRFTNTEAFF.